What follows is one T cell receptor (beta chain) and its context. Per the germline V gene, CDR1 is MNHEY and CDR2 is SMNVEV (reference sequence). V was cut by 5 bases and J by 4 bases, with 20 bases left in between. The CDR3 has 16 residues. Source study methods: Reference gene primer amplification yielded estimated nucleated cell counts. Method: immunoSEQ multiplex PCR; TCRdb's copy keeps in-frame clones and lacks some. D and trimming come from the DNA, and the V and J calls and clone size come from that table. Seen here are 80,000 to 90,000 clones, about 84% observed once, and the top ten hold more than 14%. The data were taken from a study of blood T cell repertoires in COVID-19. The wider study: Donors in the United States, Italy and Spain gave samples during acute or convalescent COVID-19. T cells, B-cell-depleted T cells, or PBMCs supplied cDNA or gDNA.

Sequences were obtained from peripheral blood. This TCR came from a woman in her 70s with acute or convalescent COVID-19. V usage is TRBV27 and J usage is TRBJ1-2; TRBD1 might be the D (6 bases). The CDR3 protein is CASSEFGQKASYGYTF. CDR3 bases: TGTGCCAGCAGTGAATTCGGACAGAAAGCCTCCTATGGCTACACCTTC.